This TCR beta chain originates from a study of blood T cell repertoires in COVID-19. Study details: Researchers got acute and convalescent COVID-19 samples from the United States, Italy and Spain. Nucleic acid was either cDNA or gDNA, and it came from T cells, B-cell-depleted T cells, or PBMCs.

CDR3 length equals 16 residues. Original data processing: Amplification with reference gene primers provided the estimates of nucleated cell counts. TCRdb's copy holds only in-frame clones and misses some; the assay was immunoSEQ multiplex PCR. The V and J calls and clone size are taken from that table; D and trimming were inferred from the DNA. The data hold 250,000 or so clones, with about 68% observed a single time. Sequenced: peripheral blood. The clonotype originates from a woman aged 80 or over with acute or convalescent COVID-19. J is TRBJ2-3 and V is TRBV21-1; the table gives TRBD2 as D, unverified against the DNA. TRBV21-1 is a documented pseudogene. CDR3 in DNA: TGTGCCAGCAGCAAAGTCAGCGGGACCGACATGGATACGCAGTATTTT. Residues: CASSKVSGTDMDTQYF.